This TCR beta chain was documented in a study of T cells after yellow fever vaccination. There are many counts of this clonotype. Deletions cut 3 bases from V and 7 bases from J, with 6 bases between. This CDR3 has 11 residues. TCRdb redid the calling of the 5' RACE reads with MiXCR, one entry per CDR3 protein. The sample carries fewer than 150,000 distinct CDR3 sequences, 7.2% recorded once. The sequence derives from a young man who received the YFV17D yellow fever vaccine. The chain carries TRBV12-3 or TRBV12-4 and TRBJ2-5, with D hard to call. The input for sequencing was CD4+ T cells sorted from PBMCs, taken approximately 40 days after the first yellow fever vaccination. The CDR3 sequence: CASSLLGTQYF. The CDR3 DNA follows: TGTGCCAGCAGTTTGCTCGGGACCCAGTACTTC.